The clone carrying this TCR beta chain was seen many times. Its specificity is not known. The sample originates from a study of spatial heterogeneity in lung cancer. The time point was: sample taken at primary tumor resection. After removal of 1 base from V and 9 bases from J, the junction contained 4 bases not matched to a gene. The germline V gene encodes CDR1 DFQATT and CDR2 SNEGSKA (reference sequence). The CDR3 has 14 residues. Study-wide findings and caveats: How many expanded intratumoral alpha and beta TCRs were present tracked the tumor mutation count, which was a count of nonsynonymous mutations.

TCRdb ran MiXCR on the 5' RACE reads and lists one entry per CDR3 protein. Of about 9,800 distinct CDR3 sequences in the sample, under 6.5% are singletons; the top ten hold over 9.5%. The chain uses TRBV20-1 and TRBJ2-5; 14 positions match TRBD2. This specimen consisted of lung tumor tissue, obtained at surgery. The TCR was taken from a male donor with early-stage non-small cell lung cancer. CDR3: CSARAGTSGSSQYF. CDR3 DNA: TGCAGTGCTAGAGCGGGGACTAGCGGGAGTTCCCAGTACTTC.